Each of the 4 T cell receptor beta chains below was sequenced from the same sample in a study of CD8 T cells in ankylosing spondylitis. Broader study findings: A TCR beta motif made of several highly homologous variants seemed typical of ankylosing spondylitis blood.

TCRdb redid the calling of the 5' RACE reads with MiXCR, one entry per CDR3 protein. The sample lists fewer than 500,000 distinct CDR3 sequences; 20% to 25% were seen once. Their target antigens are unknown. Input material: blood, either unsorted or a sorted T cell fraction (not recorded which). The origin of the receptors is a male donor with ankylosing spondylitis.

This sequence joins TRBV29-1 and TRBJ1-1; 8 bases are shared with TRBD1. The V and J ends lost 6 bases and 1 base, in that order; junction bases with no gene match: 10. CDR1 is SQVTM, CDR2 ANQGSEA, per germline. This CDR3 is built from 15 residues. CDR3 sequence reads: CSVRQGNSGNTEAFF. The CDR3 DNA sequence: TGCAGCGTCCGACAGGGGAATTCGGGGAACACTGAAGCTTTCTTT.

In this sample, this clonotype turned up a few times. The CDR3 loop is CASSPWNRNTEAFF. The DNA for the CDR3 is TGTGCCAGTAGCCCATGGAACAGGAACACTGAAGCTTTCTTT. The chain has TRBV19 and TRBJ1-1; D gene ambiguous. The CDR3 spans 14 residues. CDR1 is LNHDA and CDR2 is SQIVND in the germline V gene (reference sequence). V was clipped by 6 bases and J by 1 base, with 12 bases between them.

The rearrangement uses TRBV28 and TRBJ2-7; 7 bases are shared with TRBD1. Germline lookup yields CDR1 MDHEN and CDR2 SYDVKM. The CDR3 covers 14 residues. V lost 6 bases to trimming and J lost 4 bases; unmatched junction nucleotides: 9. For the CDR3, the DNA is TGTGCCAGCAGGACGACAGGGACGAGTTACGAGCAGTACTTC. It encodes CASRTTGTSYEQYF.

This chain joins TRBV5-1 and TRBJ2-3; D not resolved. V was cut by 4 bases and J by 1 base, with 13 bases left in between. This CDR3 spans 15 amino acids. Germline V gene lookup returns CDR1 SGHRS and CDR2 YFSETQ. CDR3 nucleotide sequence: TGCGCCAGCAGCCCGTCGGGTGGTGGCACAGATACGCAGTATTTT. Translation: CASSPSGGGTDTQYF.